The TCR beta chain under discussion was sequenced for a study of human T cells and chemical hapten exposure. The wider study: Per-sample TCR yield variation was attributed mainly to small pooled library volume differences.

There are 16 residues in the CDR3. Germline loops: CDR1 SGDLS, CDR2 YYNGEE. The trim removed 0 bases at V and 7 bases at J, leaving 8 bases unmatched. Points from the study as a whole: The count of PT1 expanded TCRs correlated positively with patch test score.

This clonotype was seen only a few times. Its specificity is unknown. TCRdb analysed the RACE reads with MiXCR anew, one entry per CDR3 protein. This sample carries more than 100,000 distinct CDR3 sequences, approximately 13% of them seen once, and the ten largest clones take about 3%. The time point is: pre-sensitization, week 0. The treatment was: therapeutic diphenylcyclopropenone sensitization with weekly scalp DPC. This TCR was recovered from a woman between 18 and 30 years old with alopecia areata. Some clones in this sample may be carry-over from other donors' samples. This sequence joins TRBV9 and TRBJ2-1, with 9 bases matching TRBD2. The specimen comprised whole blood, sampled in connection with sensitization to the hapten diphenylcyclopropenone (DPC). CDR3 DNA sequence: TGTGCCAGCAGCGTAGCTAGAGCTAGCGGGGCGAATGAGCAGTTCTTC. It yields the protein CASSVARASGANEQFF.